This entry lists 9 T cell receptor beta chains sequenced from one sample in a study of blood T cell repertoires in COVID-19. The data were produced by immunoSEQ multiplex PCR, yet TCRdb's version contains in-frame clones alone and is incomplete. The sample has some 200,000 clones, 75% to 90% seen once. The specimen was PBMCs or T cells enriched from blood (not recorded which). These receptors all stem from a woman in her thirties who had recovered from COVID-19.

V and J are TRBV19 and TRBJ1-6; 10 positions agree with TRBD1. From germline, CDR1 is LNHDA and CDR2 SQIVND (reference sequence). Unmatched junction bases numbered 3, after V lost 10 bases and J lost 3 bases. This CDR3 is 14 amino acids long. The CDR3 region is CAIGQGGYNSPLHF. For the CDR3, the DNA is TGTGCCATCGGACAGGGGGGCTATAATTCACCCCTCCACTTT.

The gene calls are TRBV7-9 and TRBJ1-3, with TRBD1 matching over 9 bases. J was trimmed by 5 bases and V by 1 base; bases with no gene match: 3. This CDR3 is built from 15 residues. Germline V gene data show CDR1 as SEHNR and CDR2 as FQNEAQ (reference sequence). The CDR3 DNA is TGTGCCAGCAGCTTAGAACAGGGGGCCCGAAACACCATATATTTT. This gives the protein CASSLEQGARNTIYF.

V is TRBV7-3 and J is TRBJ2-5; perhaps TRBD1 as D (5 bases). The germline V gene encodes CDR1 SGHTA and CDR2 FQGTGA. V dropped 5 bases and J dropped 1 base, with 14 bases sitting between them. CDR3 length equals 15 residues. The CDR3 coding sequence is TGTGCCAGCAGCACCAGCACAGGAGCCCAAGAGACCCAGTACTTC. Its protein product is CASSTSTGAQETQYF.

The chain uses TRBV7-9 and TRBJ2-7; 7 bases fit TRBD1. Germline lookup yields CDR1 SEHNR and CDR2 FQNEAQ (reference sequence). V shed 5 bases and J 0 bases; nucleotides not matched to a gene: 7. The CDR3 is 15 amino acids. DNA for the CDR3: TGTGCCAGCAGCAGAATCCGGGACAGCTCCTACGAGCAGTACTTC. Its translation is CASSRIRDSSYEQYF.

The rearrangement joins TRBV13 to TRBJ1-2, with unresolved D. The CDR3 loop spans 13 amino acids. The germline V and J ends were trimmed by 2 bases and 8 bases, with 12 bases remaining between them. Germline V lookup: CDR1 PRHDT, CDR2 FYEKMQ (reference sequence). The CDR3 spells CASSLYGVLGYTF. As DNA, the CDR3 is TGTGCCAGCAGCTTATACGGGGTTTTGGGCTACACCTTC.

This chain's CDR3 is CASSQSPGSTDTQYF. The CDR3 nucleotides read TGTGCCAGCAGCCAGTCCCCAGGGAGCACAGATACGCAGTATTTT. This rearrangement joins TRBV3-1 (or the pseudogene TRBV3-2) to TRBJ2-3; tentatively, D is TRBD1 (5 bases). V was clipped by 3 bases and J by 0 bases, with 10 bases between them. The CDR3 covers 15 residues. Germline CDR1 LGHDT, CDR2 YNNKEL (reference sequence).

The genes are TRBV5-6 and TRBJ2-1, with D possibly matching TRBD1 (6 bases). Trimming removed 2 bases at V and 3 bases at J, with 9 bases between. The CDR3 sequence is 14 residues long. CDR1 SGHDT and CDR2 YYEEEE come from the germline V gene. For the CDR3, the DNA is TGTGCCAGCAGCTTACAGGGTTTCTACAATGAGCAGTTCTTC. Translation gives CASSLQGFYNEQFF.

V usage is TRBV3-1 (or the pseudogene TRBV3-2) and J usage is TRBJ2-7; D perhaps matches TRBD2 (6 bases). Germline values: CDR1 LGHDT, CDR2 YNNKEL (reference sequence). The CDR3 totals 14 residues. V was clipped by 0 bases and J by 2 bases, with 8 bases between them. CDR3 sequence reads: CASSQDGSTYEQYF. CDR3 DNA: TGTGCCAGCAGCCAAGACGGGAGCACCTACGAGCAGTACTTC.

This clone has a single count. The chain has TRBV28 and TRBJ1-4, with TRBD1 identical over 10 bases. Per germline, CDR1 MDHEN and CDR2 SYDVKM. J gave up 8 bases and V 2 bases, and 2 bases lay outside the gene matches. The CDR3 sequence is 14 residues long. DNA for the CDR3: TGTGCCAGCAGTTTAAGGGACAGGGGCGAAAAACTGTTTTTT. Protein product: CASSLRDRGEKLFF. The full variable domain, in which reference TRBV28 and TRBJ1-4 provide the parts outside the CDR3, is DVKVTQSSRYLVKRTGEKVFLECVQDMDHENMFWYRQDPGLGLRLIYFSYDVKMKEKGDIPEGYSVSREKKERFSLILESASTNQTSMYLCASSLRDRGEKLFFGSGTQLSVL.